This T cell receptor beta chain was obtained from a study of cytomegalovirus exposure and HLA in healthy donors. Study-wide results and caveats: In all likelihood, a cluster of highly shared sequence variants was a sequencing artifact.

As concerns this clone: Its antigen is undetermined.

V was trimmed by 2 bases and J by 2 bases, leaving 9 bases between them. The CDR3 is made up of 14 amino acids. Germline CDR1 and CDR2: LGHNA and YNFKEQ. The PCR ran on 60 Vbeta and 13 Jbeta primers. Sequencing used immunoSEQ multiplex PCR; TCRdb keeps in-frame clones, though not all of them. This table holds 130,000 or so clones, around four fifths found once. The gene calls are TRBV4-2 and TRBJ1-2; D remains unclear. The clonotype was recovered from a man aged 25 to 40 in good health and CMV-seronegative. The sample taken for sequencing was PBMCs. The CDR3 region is CASSQRKENYGYTF. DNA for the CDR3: TGTGCCAGCAGCCAACGAAAGGAGAACTATGGCTACACCTTC.